A single sample is the source of the 27 T cell receptor beta chains below, sequenced in a study of blood T cells in healthy people across ages. Through a sample-barcoded 5' primer and a J-beta primer mix, a second PCR was run for 7 to 11 cycles. TCRdb re-called the 5' RACE reads through MiXCR, storing one row per CDR3 protein. The sample consists of roughly 1.5 million distinct CDR3 sequences, less than 45% of them appearing once. Sample: blood. These receptor sequences come from a woman aged 18-30 years in good health.

The chain links TRBV6-2 or TRBV6-3 to TRBJ2-1; D is perhaps TRBD1 (5 bases). The CDR3 loop spans 13 amino acids. Germline CDR1 reads MNHEY; CDR2 reads SVGEGT. V lost 5 bases, J lost 4 bases, and 9 bases lay in between. The CDR3 here is CASSRTQYNEQFF. The CDR3 nucleotides are TGTGCCAGCAGTCGGACACAATACAATGAGCAGTTCTTC.

In its sample, this clonotype was seen a few times. This chain links TRBV2 with TRBJ2-7; perhaps D is TRBD1 or TRBD2 (5 bases each). Germline V gene data show CDR1 as SNHLY and CDR2 as FYNNEI. The CDR3 has 12 residues. Trimming took 7 bases from V and 3 from J, leaving 10 bases between them. The DNA of the CDR3 is TGTGCCAGCACCGGGACCTTCTACGAGCAGTACTTC. It codes for CASTGTFYEQYF.

This clonotype was picked up a small number of times. The V gene is TRBV5-6, the J gene TRBJ2-1; 7 bases fit TRBD2. CDR1 is SGHDT, CDR2 YYEEEE, per germline. J gave up 8 bases and V 3 bases, and 5 bases lay outside the gene matches. The CDR3 consists of 13 residues. The CDR3, as DNA: TGTGCCAGCAGCTGGGGGAGGGGTGATGAGCAGTTCTTC. This encodes CASSWGRGDEQFF.

J is TRBJ1-1 and V is TRBV27; tentatively, D is TRBD1 (5 bases). Germline CDR1 is MNHEY and CDR2 is SMNVEV (reference sequence). The CDR3 has 15 amino acids. With 3 bases removed from V and 1 base from J, the gap between germline ends came to 12 bases. The CDR3 nucleotides are TGTGCCAGCAGTTTGGGGGGAAGGACGAACACTGAAGCTTTCTTT. Protein product: CASSLGGRTNTEAFF.

This clonotype was found a few times. V gene TRBV25-1 combines with J gene TRBJ1-2; D remains ambiguous. The CDR3 has 11 amino acids. V was pared by 4 bases and J by 4 bases, with 4 bases between. CDR1 and CDR2 (germline): MGHDK, SYGVNS. CDR3 residues: CASSGAYGYTF. CDR3 sequence (DNA): TGTGCCAGCAGTGGGGCCTATGGCTACACCTTC.

The chain combines TRBV25-1 with TRBJ2-7, with 7 bases fitting TRBD2. The CDR3 spans 14 residues. In germline, CDR1 is MGHDK, CDR2 SYGVNS. V trimming: 2 bases; J trimming: 7 bases; junction bases outside the gene matches: 8. Written as DNA, the CDR3 is TGTGCCAGCAGTGAAGCGGGAGACCGTCGGGAGCAGTACTTC. Translating it yields CASSEAGDRREQYF.

This sequence joins TRBV6-5 and TRBJ2-7, with D perhaps TRBD1 (5 bases). CDR1 is MNHEY, CDR2 SVGAGI, per germline. Trimming cost V 6 bases and J 5 bases, with 11 bases left between them. The CDR3 sequence is 12 residues long. CDR3 loop: CASRLGQNEQYF. CDR3 nucleotides: TGTGCCAGCAGACTCGGACAAAACGAGCAGTACTTC.

At least ten counts were recorded for this clonotype. A read error may account for a junction end that differs from germline. The chain has TRBV5-1 and TRBJ2-5; D uncertain. The CDR3 is 12 residues long. Germline assignment: CDR1 SGHRS and CDR2 YFSETQ. CDR3 region: CASSVYQETQYF. In DNA, the CDR3 is TGTGCCAGCAGCGTGTACCAAGAGACCCAGTACTTC.

This clonotype was recorded many times. CDR3 amino acids: CSVEERGPTTEGYTF. For the CDR3, the DNA is TGCAGCGTTGAAGAGCGGGGTCCTACCACTGAGGGCTACACCTTC. J is TRBJ1-2 and V is TRBV29-1; no firm D call. V lost 0 bases, J lost 8 bases, and 19 bases lay in between. The germline V gene has CDR1 SQVTM and CDR2 ANQGSEA. There are 15 residues in the CDR3.

The chain employs TRBV11-2 and TRBJ1-6; D not certain. This CDR3 is 16 amino acids long. The V end was cut by 5 bases, the J end by 8 bases, with 19 bases between. The germline V gene encodes CDR1 SGHAT and CDR2 FQNNGV. CDR3 region: CASSPPEYNMHSPLHF. The CDR3 DNA is TGTGCCAGCAGCCCCCCCGAGTATAATATGCATTCACCCCTCCACTTT.

This clonotype was found a few times. The chain links TRBV5-1 to TRBJ1-1, with no clear D. Germline lookup yields CDR1 SGHRS and CDR2 YFSETQ. V was trimmed by 0 bases and J by 3 bases, leaving 12 bases between them. This CDR3 spans 15 amino acids. CDR3 loop: CASSLAEAGDTEAFF. The CDR3 coding sequence is TGCGCCAGCAGCTTGGCCGAGGCCGGAGACACTGAAGCTTTCTTT.

Comment on this clonotype: One end of the junction is discordant with germline, which a read error may explain. This rearrangement joins TRBV7-9 to TRBJ2-1; no firm D call. TRBJ2-7 explains the end of the DNA better; the J call may be wrong. Germline V lookup: CDR1 SEHNR, CDR2 FQNEAQ (reference sequence). The CDR3 has 17 amino acids. CDR3 DNA: TGTGCCAGTAGCTTAGCCCCCGCGGATAACTCCTACAATGAGCAGTACTTC. Translation: CASSLAPADNSYNEQYF.

This clonotype was observed a single time. This rearrangement joins TRBV7-2 to TRBJ2-5, with D unresolved. The length of the CDR3 is 14 residues. The V gene lost 4 bases and the J gene lost 11 bases, with 20 bases spanning the gap. The germline V gene has CDR1 SGHTA and CDR2 FQGNSA. The CDR3 here is CASSYPDGYNEQYF. In DNA, the CDR3 is TGTGCCAGCAGCTACCCGGACGGATACAATGAGCAGTACTTC. Looking up the rest from reference TRBV7-2 and TRBJ2-5 gives the full variable domain: GAGVSQSPSNKVTEKGKDVELRCDPISGHTALYWYRQSLGQGLEFLIYFQGNSAPDKSGLPSDRFSAERTGGSVSTLTIQRTQQEDSAVYLCASSYPDGYNEQYFGPGTRLLVL.

In this sample, this clonotype turned up a few times. V usage is TRBV27 and J usage is TRBJ2-3, with 10 bases aligning to TRBD2. CDR3 length: 13 residues. V dropped 11 bases and J dropped 4; count of bases not matched to a gene: 6. Germline-derived CDR1 and CDR2 are MNHEY and SMNVEV (reference sequence). CDR3 sequence reads: CAAGLADADTQYF. The CDR3 DNA reads TGTGCCGCCGGACTAGCGGACGCAGATACGCAGTATTTT.

This chain connects TRBV5-6 to TRBJ1-1; D is possibly TRBD1 (6 bases). V was clipped by 4 bases and J by 0 bases, with 13 bases between them. CDR1 SGHDT and CDR2 YYEEEE come from the germline V gene. CDR3 size: 15 residues. CDR3 bases: TGTGCCAGCAGCACCGCCACAGGGATGAACACTGAAGCTTTCTTT. Its translation: CASSTATGMNTEAFF.

This clonotype was observed a few times. The chain uses TRBV12-3 or TRBV12-4 and TRBJ2-7, with D maybe TRBD1 (5 bases). V shed 5 bases and J shed 3 bases, with 14 bases lying between them. This CDR3 is 14 amino acids long. The CDR3 loop is CASSDSTDLYEQYF. Written as DNA, the CDR3 is TGTGCCAGCAGTGACTCGACAGACCTCTACGAGCAGTACTTC.

V is TRBV20-1 and J is TRBJ2-1; 11 nucleotides agree with TRBD2. Germline trimming cut 6 bases from V and 4 bases from J; bases unmatched to any gene: 8. The germline gives CDR1 DFQATT, CDR2 SNEGSKA (reference sequence). The CDR3 is made up of 15 amino acids. The DNA for the CDR3 is TGCAGTGCCGGCCCACTAGCGGGAGTGTACAATGAGCAGTTCTTC. Residues: CSAGPLAGVYNEQFF.

The genes are TRBV12-3 or TRBV12-4 and TRBJ2-1, with D tentatively TRBD2 (5 bases). V lost 2 bases and J lost 2, with 13 bases in between. The CDR3 is 16 amino acids. This CDR3 is CASSLSLLAAYNEQFF. The DNA for the CDR3 is TGTGCCAGCAGTTTAAGCCTTCTAGCAGCCTACAATGAGCAGTTCTTC.

This clonotype was detected a few times. The CDR3 reads CASSPRTGKMEAYEQYF. CDR3 sequence (DNA): TGTGCCAGCAGCCCACGGACAGGGAAAATGGAGGCCTACGAGCAGTACTTC. This rearrangement joins TRBV25-1 to TRBJ2-7, with 8 bases matching TRBD1. This CDR3 has 17 residues. From germline, CDR1 is MGHDK and CDR2 SYGVNS. V gave up 6 bases and J gave up 2 bases; unmatched junction bases: 15.

The chain employs TRBV19 and TRBJ2-1; D may be TRBD1 (5 bases). The CDR3 spans 15 residues. V lost 3 bases and J lost 8, with 17 bases in between. Germline values: CDR1 LNHDA, CDR2 SQIVND (reference sequence). CDR3 sequence: CASSIRAGPFYEQFF. The CDR3 nucleotides are TGTGCCAGTAGTATCCGGGCAGGGCCCTTTTATGAGCAGTTCTTC.

This clonotype is a singleton in its sample. The chain combines TRBV5-6 with TRBJ1-2; 8 bases are a match to TRBD1. V dropped 3 bases and J dropped 2; count of bases not matched to a gene: 9. The germline gives CDR1 SGHDT, CDR2 YYEEEE. The CDR3 runs to 16 residues. CDR3 bases: TGTGCCAGCAGCTCTTGGACAGGGTTGTCGAACTATGGCTACACCTTC. It yields the protein CASSSWTGLSNYGYTF.

The rearrangement uses TRBV9 and TRBJ2-5; TRBD1 matches 9 bases. The CDR3 is 13 amino acids. With 4 bases clipped from V and 4 bases from J, the junction kept 2 bases outside the gene matches. Germline values: CDR1 SGDLS, CDR2 YYNGEE. CDR3 bases: TGTGCCAGCAGCAAGGACAGGGGAGAGACCCAGTACTTC. Its protein product is CASSKDRGETQYF.

This clonotype has at least ten counts. The rearrangement uses TRBV29-1 and TRBJ2-4; D not certain. This CDR3 region has 11 residues. Germline V gives CDR1 SQVTM, CDR2 ANQGSEA. V lost 1 base and J lost 8, with 6 bases in between. This chain's CDR3 is CSVEALYIQYF. Here the CDR3 DNA reads TGCAGCGTTGAAGCCCTGTACATTCAGTACTTC.

CDR3 nucleotide sequence: TGTGCCACCAGCAGAGATCCCAGGGGAGCTAACTATGGCTACACCTTC. Amino acids: CATSRDPRGANYGYTF. The rearrangement joins TRBV15 to TRBJ1-2; D possibly corresponds to TRBD1 (6 bases). Per germline, CDR1 LNHNV and CDR2 YYDKDF (reference sequence). The CDR3 spans 16 residues. The V and J ends lost 0 bases and 0 bases respectively, with 11 bases between them.

This rearrangement joins TRBV7-3 to TRBJ2-5; 9 bases are shared with TRBD2. The CDR3 consists of 14 residues. CDR1 is SGHTA and CDR2 is FQGTGA in the germline V gene. V was pared by 4 bases and J by 5 bases, with 5 bases of the junction left unmatched. The CDR3 nucleotides are TGTGCCAGCAGCTCCCTTGGACTAGCGGAGACCCAGTACTTC. Translated: CASSSLGLAETQYF.

V is TRBV5-1 and J is TRBJ2-5; D is perhaps TRBD2 (5 bases). Germline values: CDR1 SGHRS, CDR2 YFSETQ. V was shortened by 1 base and J by 0 bases, with 7 bases between the two germline ends. CDR3 size: 14 residues. The CDR3 here is CASSLMDYQETQYF. The CDR3 DNA reads as TGCGCCAGCAGCTTGATGGACTACCAAGAGACCCAGTACTTC.

This clonotype was detected only a few times. The rearrangement uses TRBV7-9 and TRBJ1-4; no clear D gene. There are 12 residues in the CDR3. Trimming cost V 5 bases and J 12 bases, with 13 bases left between them. Germline V gene data show CDR1 as SEHNR and CDR2 as FQNEAQ (reference sequence). CDR3 coding DNA: TGTGCCAGCAGCCCGCCTTCCTTGGAACTGTTTTTT. This gives the protein CASSPPSLELFF.